Included here is one T cell receptor beta chain sequence, with context. Its antigen is still unknown. This record belongs to a study of STAT5B mutations in CD4+ large granular lymphocyte leukemia. Assay: immunoSEQ multiplex PCR; the TCRdb copy retains only in-frame clones and omits some. The data contain around 21,000 clones, approximately 71% of them singletons. Germline V lookup: CDR1 SEHNR, CDR2 FQNEAQ (reference sequence). The CDR3 is 13 residues long. Trimming took off 1 base at V and 5 bases at J, with 6 bases between the two ends. Overall study results and limits: Data were not HLA-matched across samples. Patient CD4-sorted repertoires stayed more clonal than healthy ones after leukemic-clone removal.

The sequence came from a human donor in good health. The chain has TRBV7-9 and TRBJ2-1, with no clear D. Sequenced input: CD4+ T cells from blood buffy coats. The CDR3 DNA sequence: TGTGCCAGCAGCTTAGTCACAAACAATGAGCAGTTCTTC. Amino acids: CASSLVTNNEQFF.